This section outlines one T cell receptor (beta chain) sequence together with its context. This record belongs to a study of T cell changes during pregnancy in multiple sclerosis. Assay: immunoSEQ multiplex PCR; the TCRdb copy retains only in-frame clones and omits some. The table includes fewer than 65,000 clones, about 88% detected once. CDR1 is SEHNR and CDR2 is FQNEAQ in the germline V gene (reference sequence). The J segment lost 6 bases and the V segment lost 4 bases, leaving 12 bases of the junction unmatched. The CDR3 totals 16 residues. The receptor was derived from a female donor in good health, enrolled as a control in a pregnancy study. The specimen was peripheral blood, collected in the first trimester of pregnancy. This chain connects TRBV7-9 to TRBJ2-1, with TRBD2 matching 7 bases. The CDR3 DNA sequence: TGTGCCAGCAGCTCCTCGTTGGAGCGGGGACTCAATGAGCAGTTCTTC. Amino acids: CASSSSLERGLNEQFF.